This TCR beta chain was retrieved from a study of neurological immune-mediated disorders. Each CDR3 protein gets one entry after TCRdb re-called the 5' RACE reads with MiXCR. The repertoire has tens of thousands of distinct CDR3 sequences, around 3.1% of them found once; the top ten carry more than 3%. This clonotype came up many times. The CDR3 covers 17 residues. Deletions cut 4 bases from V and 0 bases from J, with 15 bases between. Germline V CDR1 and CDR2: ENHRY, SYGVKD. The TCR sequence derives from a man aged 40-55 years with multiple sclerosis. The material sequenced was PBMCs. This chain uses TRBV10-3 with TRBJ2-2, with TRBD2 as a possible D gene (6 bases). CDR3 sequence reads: CAISGAIAEANTGELFF. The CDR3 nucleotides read TGTGCCATCAGTGGGGCTATAGCGGAAGCGAACACCGGGGAGCTGTTTTTT.